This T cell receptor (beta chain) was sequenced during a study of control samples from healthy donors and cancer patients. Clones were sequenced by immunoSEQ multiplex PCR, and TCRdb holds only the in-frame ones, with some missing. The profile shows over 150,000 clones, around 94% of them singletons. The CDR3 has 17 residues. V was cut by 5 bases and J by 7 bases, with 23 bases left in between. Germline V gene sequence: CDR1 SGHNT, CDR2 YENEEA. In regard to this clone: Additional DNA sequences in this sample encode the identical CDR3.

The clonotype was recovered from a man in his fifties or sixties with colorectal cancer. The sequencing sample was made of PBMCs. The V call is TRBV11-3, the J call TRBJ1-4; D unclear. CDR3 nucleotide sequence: TGTGCCAGCAGCCCACACGGACGCCCTAATGGTGGTGAAAAACTGTTTTTT. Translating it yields CASSPHGRPNGGEKLFF.